This T cell receptor (beta chain) is from a study of blood T cell repertoires in COVID-19. The overall study: Samples came from the United States, Italy and Spain, spanning acute and convalescent COVID-19. PBMCs, B-cell-depleted T cells, or T cells provided the cDNA or gDNA that made up the material.

This clone was counted between two and nine times. This CDR3 is 13 amino acids long. Germline CDR1 is GTSNPN and CDR2 is SVGIG (reference sequence). V was shortened by 2 bases and J by 4 bases, with 12 bases between the two germline ends. Authors' data handling: Counts of nucleated cells, estimated from reference gene primer amplification, were obtained. Sequencing used immunoSEQ multiplex PCR; TCRdb keeps in-frame clones, though not all of them. The V and J calls and the clone size are those of that table, but D and trimming were determined from the DNA. The sample carries approximately 260,000 clones, 82% recorded once.

Sequences were obtained from peripheral blood. The receptor comes from a woman aged 55-69 years with active or convalescent COVID-19. The chain recombines TRBV30 with TRBJ2-7; D gene ambiguous. The CDR3 loop is CAWSTPTRYEQYF. The CDR3 coding sequence is TGTGCCTGGAGTACCCCGACAAGGTACGAGCAGTACTTC.